This T cell receptor beta chain was profiled in a study of post-analysis software for immune sequencing data. Study results and limitations: Roughly 5 TRBV segments, TRBV5-6, TRBV5-1 and TRBV20-1 among them, were found more frequent in patients than controls.

The CDR3 runs 14 residues. CDR1 is SQVTM, CDR2 ANQGSEA, per germline. The J segment lost 2 bases and the V segment lost 5 bases, leaving 2 bases of the junction unmatched. Prepared TCR beta cDNA libraries contained unique molecular identifiers. TCRdb processed the PCR reads anew with MiXCR; each CDR3 protein has one entry. Of about 820,000 distinct CDR3 sequences listed, about 57% are singletons. In the case of this clonotype: Its matching antigen is unknown.

Sequencing was done on a sample of blood. The V and J genes are TRBV29-1 and TRBJ2-2, with 10 bases lining up with TRBD2. The clonotype originates from a girl aged 5 to 17 with multiple sclerosis. CDR3 region: CSVSGRGNTGELFF. The CDR3 DNA sequence: TGCAGCGTTAGCGGGAGGGGTAACACCGGGGAGCTGTTTTTT.